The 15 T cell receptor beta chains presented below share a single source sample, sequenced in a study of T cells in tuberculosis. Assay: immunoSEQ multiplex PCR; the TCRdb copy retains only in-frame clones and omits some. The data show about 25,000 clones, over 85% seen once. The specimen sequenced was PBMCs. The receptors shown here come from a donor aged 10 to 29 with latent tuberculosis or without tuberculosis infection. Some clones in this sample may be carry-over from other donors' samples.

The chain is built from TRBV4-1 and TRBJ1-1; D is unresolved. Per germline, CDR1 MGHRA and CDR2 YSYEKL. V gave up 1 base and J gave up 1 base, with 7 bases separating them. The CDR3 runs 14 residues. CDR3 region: CASSQAVANTEAFF. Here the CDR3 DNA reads TGCGCCAGCAGCCAAGCAGTCGCGAACACTGAAGCTTTCTTT.

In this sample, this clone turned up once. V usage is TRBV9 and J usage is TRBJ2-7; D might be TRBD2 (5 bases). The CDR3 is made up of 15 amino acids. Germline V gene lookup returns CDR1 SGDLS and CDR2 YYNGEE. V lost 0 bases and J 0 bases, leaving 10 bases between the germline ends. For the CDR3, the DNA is TGTGCCAGCAGCGTAGTCCCGGGGAGCTCCTACGAGCAGTACTTC. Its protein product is CASSVVPGSSYEQYF.

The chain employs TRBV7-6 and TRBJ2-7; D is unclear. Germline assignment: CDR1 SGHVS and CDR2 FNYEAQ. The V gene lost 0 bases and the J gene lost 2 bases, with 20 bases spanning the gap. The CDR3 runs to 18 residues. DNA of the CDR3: TGTGCCAGCAGCTTAGCCGGTGGTCCGCCAGGTATAACCTACGAGCAGTACTTC. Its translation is CASSLAGGPPGITYEQYF. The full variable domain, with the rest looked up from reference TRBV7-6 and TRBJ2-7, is GAGVSQSPRYKVTKRGQDVALRCDPISGHVSLYWYRQALGQGPEFLTYFNYEAQQDKSGLPNDRFSAERPEGSISTLTIQRTEQRDSAMYRCASSLAGGPPGITYEQYFGPGTRLTVT.

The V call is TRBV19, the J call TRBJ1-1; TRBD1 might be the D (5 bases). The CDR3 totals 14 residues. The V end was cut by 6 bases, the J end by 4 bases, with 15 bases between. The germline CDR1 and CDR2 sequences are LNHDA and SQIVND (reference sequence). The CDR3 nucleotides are TGTGCCAGTAGGACAGCATCGGGGGGCACTGAAGCTTTCTTT. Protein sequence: CASRTASGGTEAFF. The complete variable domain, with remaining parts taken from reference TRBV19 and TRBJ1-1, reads DGGITQSPKYLFRKEGQNVTLSCEQNLNHDAMYWYRQDPGQGLRLIYYSQIVNDFQKGDIAEGYSVSREKKESFPLTVTSAQKNPTAFYLCASRTASGGTEAFFGQGTRLTVV.

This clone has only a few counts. The CDR3 loop reads CASSYRPGFYGYTF. The CDR3 nucleotides read TGTGCCAGCAGTTACAGGCCAGGGTTCTATGGCTACACCTTC. This chain connects TRBV6-6 to TRBJ1-2, with D possibly matching TRBD1 (5 bases). V lost 2 bases and J lost 4, with 11 bases in between. CDR3 size: 14 residues. Germline V lookup: CDR1 MNHNY, CDR2 SVGAGI (reference sequence).

CDR3 amino acids: CASSLEVDSPLHF. In DNA form, the CDR3 reads TGTGCCAGCAGCTTGGAAGTAGATTCACCCCTCCACTTT. The chain employs TRBV5-6 and TRBJ1-6, with D unclear. The V gene lost 0 bases and the J gene lost 8 bases, with 6 bases spanning the gap. The CDR3 has 13 amino acids. Germline CDR1 and CDR2: SGHDT and YYEEEE.

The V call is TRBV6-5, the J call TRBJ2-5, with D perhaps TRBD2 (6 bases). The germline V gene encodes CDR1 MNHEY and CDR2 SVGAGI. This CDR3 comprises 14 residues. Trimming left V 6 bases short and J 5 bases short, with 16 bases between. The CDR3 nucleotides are TGTGCCAGCAGCTCCAGGGTACGGGGGGAGACCCAGTACTTC. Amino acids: CASSSRVRGETQYF.

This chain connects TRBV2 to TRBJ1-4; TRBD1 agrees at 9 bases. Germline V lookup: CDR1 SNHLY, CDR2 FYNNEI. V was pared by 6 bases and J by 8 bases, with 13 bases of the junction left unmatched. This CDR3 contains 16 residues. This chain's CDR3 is CASRILYGTGREKLFF. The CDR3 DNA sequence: TGTGCCAGCAGGATACTATACGGGACAGGGCGCGAAAAACTGTTTTTT.

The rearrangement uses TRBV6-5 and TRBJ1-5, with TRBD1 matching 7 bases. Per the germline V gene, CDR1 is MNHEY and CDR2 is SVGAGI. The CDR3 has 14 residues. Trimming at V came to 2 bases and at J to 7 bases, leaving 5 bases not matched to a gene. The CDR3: CASSYRGQNQPQHF. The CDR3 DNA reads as TGTGCCAGCAGTTACAGGGGACAGAACCAGCCCCAGCATTTT.

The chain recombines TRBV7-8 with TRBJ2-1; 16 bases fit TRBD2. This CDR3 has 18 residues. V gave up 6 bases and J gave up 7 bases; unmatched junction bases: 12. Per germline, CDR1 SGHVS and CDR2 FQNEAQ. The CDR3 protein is CASSFSGTSGRGRNEQFF. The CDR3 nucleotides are TGTGCCAGCAGTTTCTCAGGGACTAGCGGGAGGGGTCGGAATGAGCAGTTCTTC.

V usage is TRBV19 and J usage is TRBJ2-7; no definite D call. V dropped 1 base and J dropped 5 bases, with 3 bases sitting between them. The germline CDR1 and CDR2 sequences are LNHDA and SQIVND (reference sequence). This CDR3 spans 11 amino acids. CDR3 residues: CASSIADEQYF. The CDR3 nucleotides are TGTGCCAGTAGTATAGCAGACGAGCAGTACTTC.

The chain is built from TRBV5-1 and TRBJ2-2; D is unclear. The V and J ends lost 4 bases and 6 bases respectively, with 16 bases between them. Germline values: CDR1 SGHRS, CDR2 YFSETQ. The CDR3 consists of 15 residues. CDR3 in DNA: TGCGCCAGCAGCCTATTATCAAGCCATCCCGGGGAGCTGTTTTTT. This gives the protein CASSLLSSHPGELFF.

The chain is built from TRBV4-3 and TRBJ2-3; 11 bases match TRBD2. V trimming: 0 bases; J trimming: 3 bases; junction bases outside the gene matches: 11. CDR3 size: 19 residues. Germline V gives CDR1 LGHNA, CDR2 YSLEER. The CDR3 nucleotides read TGCGCCAGCAGCCAAGAGGCGGCTAGCGGGAGGACTATTACAGATACGCAGTATTTT. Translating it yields CASSQEAASGRTITDTQYF.

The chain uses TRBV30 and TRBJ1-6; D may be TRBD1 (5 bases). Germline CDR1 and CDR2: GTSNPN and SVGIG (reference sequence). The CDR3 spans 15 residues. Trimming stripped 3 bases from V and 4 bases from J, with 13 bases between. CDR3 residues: CAWRRRGGYNSPLHF. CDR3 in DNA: TGTGCCTGGAGGCGGAGGGGTGGATATAATTCACCCCTCCACTTT.

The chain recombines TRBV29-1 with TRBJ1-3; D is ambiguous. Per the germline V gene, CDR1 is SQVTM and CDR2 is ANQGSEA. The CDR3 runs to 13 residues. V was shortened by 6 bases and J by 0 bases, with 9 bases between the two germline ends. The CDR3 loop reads CSVSMSSGNTIYF. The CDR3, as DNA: TGCAGCGTGTCGATGAGCTCTGGAAACACCATATATTTT.